The 12 T cell receptor beta chains below come from one sample, sequenced in a study of T cells in Graves' hyperthyroidism and ophthalmopathy. The source material, RNA transcripts, was used to amplify TCR beta CDR3 regions. TCR CDR3 regions were first amplified by RT-PCR with HTBI primers. Each CDR3 protein gets one entry after TCRdb re-called the multiplex PCR reads with MiXCR. The table shows over 250,000 distinct CDR3 sequences, with around 13% occurring only once. Input material: blood. All receptors derive from a middle-aged woman with Graves' ophthalmopathy.

There are a few counts of this clonotype. The J gene is TRBJ1-1, the V gene TRBV13; D possibly corresponds to TRBD1 (5 bases). With 6 bases removed from V and 8 bases from J, the gap between germline ends came to 22 bases. The CDR3 sequence is 15 residues long. Germline assignment: CDR1 PRHDT and CDR2 FYEKMQ (reference sequence). The CDR3, as DNA: TGTGCCAGCAGGGTAACAAAGGTGGGGGGAGTCGAAGCTTTCTTT. Translation gives CASRVTKVGGVEAFF.

This clonotype has only a few counts. The chain employs TRBV5-1 and TRBJ2-3; 8 bases align to TRBD1. After removal of 0 bases from V and 7 bases from J, the junction contained 7 bases not matched to a gene. The CDR3 is made up of 15 amino acids. CDR1 and CDR2 (germline): SGHRS, YFSETQ. The chain's CDR3 is CASSLGGQVTNTQYF. The CDR3, as DNA: TGCGCCAGCAGCTTGGGGGGACAGGTTACAAATACGCAGTATTTT. The variable domain in full, completed from reference TRBV5-1 and TRBJ2-3, reads KAGVTQTPRYLIKTRGQQVTLSCSPISGHRSVSWYQQTPGQGLQFLFEYFSETQRNKGNFPGRFSGRQFSNSRSEMNVSTLELGDSALYLCASSLGGQVTNTQYFGPGTRLTVL.

This rearrangement joins TRBV25-1 to TRBJ1-2; D not certain. The length of the CDR3 is 13 residues. The germline CDR1 and CDR2 sequences are MGHDK and SYGVNS. V lost 4 bases, J lost 1 base, and 7 bases lay in between. The CDR3: CASSGTFNYGYTF. The CDR3 DNA follows: TGTGCCAGCAGTGGGACTTTTAACTATGGCTACACCTTC.

This clonotype occurred many times. The V and J genes are TRBV6-1 and TRBJ2-1; 8 bases line up with TRBD2. Looked up from germline, CDR1 is MNHNS and CDR2 is SASEGT. V shed 8 bases and J 9 bases; nucleotides not matched to a gene: 3. This CDR3 is built from 11 residues. This chain's CDR3 is CASSSGSEQFF. The CDR3, as DNA: TGTGCCAGCTCAAGCGGGAGTGAGCAGTTCTTC.

This clonotype has a count of ten or more. The rearrangement links TRBV7-8 to TRBJ1-2, with D unresolved. Trimming stripped 5 bases from V and 8 bases from J, with 12 bases between. The CDR3 has 12 amino acids. In germline, CDR1 is SGHVS, CDR2 FQNEAQ. CDR3 sequence reads: CASSQGRRGYTF. CDR3 coding DNA: TGTGCCAGCAGCCAAGGAAGGCGCGGCTACACCTTC.

This clonotype was observed many times. The DNA of the CDR3 is TGTGCCAGCAGCTGGGCCCCCTACACTGAAGCTTTCTTT. The encoded protein is CASSWAPYTEAFF. V is TRBV5-5 and J is TRBJ1-1, with D unresolved. The V gene lost 3 bases and the J gene lost 3 bases, with 9 bases spanning the gap. The CDR3 spans 13 residues. Germline loops: CDR1 SGHKS, CDR2 YYEKEE (reference sequence).

This clonotype was seen repeatedly, ten times or more. This chain joins TRBV20-1 and TRBJ1-6, with 8 nucleotides matching TRBD1. V lost 4 bases, J lost 1 base, and 9 bases stayed unmatched. Per germline, CDR1 DFQATT and CDR2 SNEGSKA (reference sequence). The CDR3 covers 17 residues. The CDR3 reads CSATDRGQGSYNSPLHF. In DNA, the CDR3 is TGCAGTGCTACCGACAGGGGCCAAGGATCCTATAATTCACCCCTCCACTTT.

This clonotype was seen ten or more times. The gene calls are TRBV12-3 or TRBV12-4 and TRBJ2-7; TRBD2 matches at 7 bases. The CDR3 is 12 amino acids. V lost 7 bases, J lost 5 bases, and 5 bases stayed unmatched. The CDR3 DNA sequence: TGTGCCAGCAAGCCTACTAGCGACGAGCAGTACTTC. Its translation is CASKPTSDEQYF.

A few counts support this clonotype. This sequence joins TRBV12-5 and TRBJ1-5; 7 positions agree with TRBD1. Per germline, CDR1 LGHNT and CDR2 FRNRAP. This CDR3 region has 18 residues. Germline trimming cut 0 bases from V and 0 bases from J; bases unmatched to any gene: 8. The CDR3 loop is CASGLVLGTVDSNQPQHF. The CDR3 nucleotides read TGTGCTAGTGGTTTGGTACTTGGGACAGTAGATAGCAATCAGCCCCAGCATTTT.

In its sample, this clonotype was seen a few times. This chain links TRBV14 with TRBJ1-6; a possible D gene is TRBD1 (5 bases). This CDR3 contains 15 residues. With 1 base removed from V and 7 bases from J, the gap between germline ends came to 11 bases. CDR1 and CDR2 (germline): SGHDN, FVKESK. The CDR3 nucleotides read TGTGCCAGCAGCCAAGCGCAGGGAGGGAATTCACCCCTCCACTTT. Protein product: CASSQAQGGNSPLHF.

Concerning this clonotype itself: A much bigger clone sits one base away, suggesting this may be a read error. DNA of the CDR3: TGTGCCAGCAGAACGCAGGGATCCCATAGCTACACCTTC. It encodes CASRTQGSHSYTF. The V and J genes are TRBV6-1 and TRBJ1-2, with a tentative D call TRBD1 (5 bases). The CDR3 contains 13 residues. The V and J ends lost 6 bases and 9 bases respectively, with 17 bases between them. From germline, CDR1 is MNHNS and CDR2 SASEGT.

Of note for this clonotype: This clone may be a read error of a much larger clone one base away. J is TRBJ1-2 and V is TRBV25-1; 7 bases line up with TRBD1. The CDR3 has 19 residues. CDR1 and CDR2 (germline): MGHDK, SYGVNS. CDR3 amino acids: CASREYSSRDRLPHYGYTF. The CDR3 DNA sequence: TGTGCCAGCCGTGAATATTCGTCCCGGGACAGACTCCCCCACTATGGCTACACCTTC.